The T cell receptor (beta chain) under discussion was sequenced for a study of CD8 T cell repertoires and HIV-1 epitope variants. Turning to the study itself: Each of Twenty-five Gag and Nef epitope peptides stimulated a separate culture. Controls were a CMV, EBV and flu pool, Ebola AY9, and no peptide. Study results and limitations: Of about 10 antigen-specific beta clonotypes, five to seven appeared to cross-react with escape variants. This assay reports beta chains of antigen-expanded cells, not T cell function.

V was cut by 6 bases and J by 6 bases, with 12 bases left in between. This CDR3 has 12 amino acids. CDR1 and CDR2 from the germline V gene are SQVTM and ANQGSEA. This clone was counted a few times. Its antigen is not known. Libraries were prepared by immunoSEQ multiplex PCR; TCRdb keeps only in-frame clonotypes and omits some of them. The sample has under 7,500 clones; 65% are singletons. The sample consisted of cultured CD8+ T cells derived from PBMCs. The receptor was isolated from a male donor with HIV. This chain links TRBV29-1 with TRBJ2-1; D gene unclear. The CDR3 protein is CSVLQRANEQFF. In DNA form, the CDR3 reads TGCAGCGTCCTCCAAAGGGCCAATGAGCAGTTCTTC.